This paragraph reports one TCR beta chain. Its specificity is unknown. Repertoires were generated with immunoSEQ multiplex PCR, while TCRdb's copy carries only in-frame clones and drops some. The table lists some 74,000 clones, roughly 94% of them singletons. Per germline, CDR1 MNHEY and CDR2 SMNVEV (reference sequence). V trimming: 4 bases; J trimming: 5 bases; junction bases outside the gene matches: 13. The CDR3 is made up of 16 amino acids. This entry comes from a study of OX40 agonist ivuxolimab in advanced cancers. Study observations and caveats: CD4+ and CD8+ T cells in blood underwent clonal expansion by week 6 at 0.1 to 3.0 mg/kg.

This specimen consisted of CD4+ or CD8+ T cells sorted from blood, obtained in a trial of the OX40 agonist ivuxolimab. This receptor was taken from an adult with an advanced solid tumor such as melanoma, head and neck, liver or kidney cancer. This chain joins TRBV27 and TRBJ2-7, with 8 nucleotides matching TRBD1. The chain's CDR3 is CASSWAGGRITDEQYF. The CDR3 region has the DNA TGTGCCAGCAGTTGGGCAGGGGGCAGAATAACGGACGAGCAGTACTTC.